The rows below give T cell receptor beta chains drawn from one sample of a study of cytomegalovirus exposure and HLA in healthy donors. The method was immunoSEQ multiplex PCR; TCRdb's version includes in-frame clones alone and lacks a portion of them. The sample yields 90,000 to 120,000 clones, roughly 84% seen once. The source material was PBMCs. Receptors originate from a woman between 18 and 29 years old in good health and CMV-seronegative. Both conserved end residues are trimmed from each CDR3. Fields, in order: V gene, J gene, CDR3 protein.

>TRBV7-2|TRBJ1-4
ASSSPGGGEKLF
>TRBV2|TRBJ1-6
ASSDGSPLH
>TRBV5-8|TRBJ1-3
ASSYRGPGNTIY
>TRBV6-4|TRBJ2-1
ASSEGTGSNEQF
>TRBV5-4|TRBJ2-5
ASSLLLQETQY
>TRBV7-9|TRBJ1-2
ASSSDVDSLVEGYT
>TRBV19|TRBJ2-7
ASSIRQGPWNEQY
>TRBV30|TRBJ1-5
AWKGKDRISNQPQH
>TRBV19|TRBJ2-5
ASSIGGFQETQY
>TRBV10-3|TRBJ1-5
AISESPGQGKFRSNQPQH
>TRBV7-9|TRBJ1-2
ASSKQGSRSPGYT
>TRBV6-5|TRBJ2-7
ASSFGTGYYEQY
>TRBV2|TRBJ2-1
AGERQGFLGEQF
>TRBV7-9|TRBJ2-5
ASSHPRLAAQETQY
>TRBV7-8|TRBJ2-1
ASSWGTGGTYNEQF
>TRBV11-1|TRBJ2-6
ASSRRRLEGTGANVLT
>TRBV6-5|TRBJ1-2
ASRGQGTNYGYT
>TRBV6-5|TRBJ1-1
ASTPLLNTEAF
>TRBV5-1|TRBJ1-3
ASSLTTGDSGNTIY
>TRBV11-2|TRBJ2-5
ASSGQALDRVGIETQY
>TRBV13|TRBJ2-1
ASSSPRTSGRDEQF
>TRBV10-3|TRBJ2-7
ATHVGGRSYEQY
>TRBV4-1|TRBJ2-3
ASSQGGDTQY
>TRBV18|TRBJ2-5
ASSPSGGDAETQY
>TRBV28|TRBJ1-5
ASHRGQPQH
>TRBV11-2|.
ASSLEHSRLAVGGYEQY
>TRBV18|TRBJ2-3
ASSLLAGELDTQY
>TRBV19|TRBJ1-5
ASSIDVAVIHNQPQH
>TRBV4-1|TRBJ2-3
ASSQEGLAGADTQY
>TRBV28|TRBJ1-4
ASSPEWTGRHEKLF
>TRBV27|TRBJ2-7
ASSLAGGRYEQY
>TRBV27|TRBJ2-3
ASSGDLQDTQY
>TRBV28|TRBJ2-1
ASSKRLEQF